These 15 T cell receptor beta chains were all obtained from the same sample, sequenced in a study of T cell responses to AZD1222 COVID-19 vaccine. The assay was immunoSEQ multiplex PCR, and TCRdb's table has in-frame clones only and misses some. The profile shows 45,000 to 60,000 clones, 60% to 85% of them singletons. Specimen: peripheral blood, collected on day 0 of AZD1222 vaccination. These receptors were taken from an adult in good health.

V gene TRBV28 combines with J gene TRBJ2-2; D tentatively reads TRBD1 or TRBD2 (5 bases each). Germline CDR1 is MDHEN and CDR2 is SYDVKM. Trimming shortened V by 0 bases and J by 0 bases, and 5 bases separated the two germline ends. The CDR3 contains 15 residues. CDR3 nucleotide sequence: TGTGCCAGCAGTTTATGGGGGGCGAACACCGGGGAGCTGTTTTTT. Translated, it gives CASSLWGANTGELFF.

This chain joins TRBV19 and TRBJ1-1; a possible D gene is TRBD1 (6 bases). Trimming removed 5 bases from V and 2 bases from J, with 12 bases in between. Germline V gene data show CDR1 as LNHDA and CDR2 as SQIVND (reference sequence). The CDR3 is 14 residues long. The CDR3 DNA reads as TGTGCCAGTAGTTCTGGACAGTCTAACACTGAAGCTTTCTTT. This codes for CASSSGQSNTEAFF. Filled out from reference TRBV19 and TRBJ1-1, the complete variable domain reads DGGITQSPKYLFRKEGQNVTLSCEQNLNHDAMYWYRQDPGQGLRLIYYSQIVNDFQKGDIAEGYSVSREKKESFPLTVTSAQKNPTAFYLCASSSGQSNTEAFFGQGTRLTVV.

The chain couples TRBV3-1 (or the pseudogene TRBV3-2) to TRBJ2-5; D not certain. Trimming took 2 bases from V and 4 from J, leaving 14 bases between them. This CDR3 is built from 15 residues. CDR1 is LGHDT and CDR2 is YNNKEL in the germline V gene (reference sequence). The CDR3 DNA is TGTGCCAGCAGCCAATTGTCTTCCTGGGGAGAGACCCAGTACTTC. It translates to CASSQLSSWGETQYF.

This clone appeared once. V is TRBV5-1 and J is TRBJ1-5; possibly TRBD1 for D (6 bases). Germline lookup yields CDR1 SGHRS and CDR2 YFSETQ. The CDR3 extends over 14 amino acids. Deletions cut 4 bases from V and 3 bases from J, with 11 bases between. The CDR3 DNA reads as TGCGCCAGCAGCCCGGACAGCCCCAATCAGCCCCAGCATTTT. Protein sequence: CASSPDSPNQPQHF.

CDR3 sequence (DNA): TGTGCCAGCAGCAATATTAATAACAATGAGCAGTTCTTC. Its protein product is CASSNINNNEQFF. The genes are TRBV7-2 and TRBJ2-1; D unresolved. V lost 5 bases and J lost 5, with 10 bases in between. This CDR3 contains 13 residues. CDR1 is SGHTA and CDR2 is FQGNSA in the germline V gene.

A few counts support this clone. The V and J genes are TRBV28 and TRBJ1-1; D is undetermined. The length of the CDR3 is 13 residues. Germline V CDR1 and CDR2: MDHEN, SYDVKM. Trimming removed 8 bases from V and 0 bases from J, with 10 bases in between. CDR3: CASGNNMNTEAFF. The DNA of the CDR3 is TGTGCCAGCGGAAACAACATGAACACTGAAGCTTTCTTT.

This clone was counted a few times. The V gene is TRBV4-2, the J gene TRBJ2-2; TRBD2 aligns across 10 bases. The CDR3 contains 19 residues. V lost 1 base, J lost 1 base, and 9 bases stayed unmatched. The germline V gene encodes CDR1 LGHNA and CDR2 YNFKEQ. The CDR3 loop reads CASSQGEASGSLNTGELFF. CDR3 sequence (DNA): TGTGCCAGCAGCCAAGGAGAAGCTAGCGGGAGCTTGAACACCGGGGAGCTGTTTTTT.

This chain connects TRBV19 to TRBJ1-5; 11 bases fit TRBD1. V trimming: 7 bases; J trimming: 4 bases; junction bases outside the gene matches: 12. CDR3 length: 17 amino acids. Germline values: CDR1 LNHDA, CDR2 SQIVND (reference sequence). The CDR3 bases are TGTGCCAGTAACCCAACGGACAGGGGGCGAGAGAATCAGCCCCAGCATTTT. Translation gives CASNPTDRGRENQPQHF.

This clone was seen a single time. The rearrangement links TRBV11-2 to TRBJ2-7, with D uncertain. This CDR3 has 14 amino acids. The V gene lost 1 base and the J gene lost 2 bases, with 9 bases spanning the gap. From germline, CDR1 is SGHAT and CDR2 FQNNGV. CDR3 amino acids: CASSLGGLAYEQYF. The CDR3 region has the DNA TGTGCCAGCAGCTTAGGTGGGTTGGCCTACGAGCAGTACTTC. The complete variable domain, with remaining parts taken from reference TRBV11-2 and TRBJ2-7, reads EAGVAQSPRYKIIEKRQSVAFWCNPISGHATLYWYQQILGQGPKLLIQFQNNGVVDDSQLPKDRFSAERLKGVDSTLKIQPAKLEDSAVYLCASSLGGLAYEQYFGPGTRLTVT.

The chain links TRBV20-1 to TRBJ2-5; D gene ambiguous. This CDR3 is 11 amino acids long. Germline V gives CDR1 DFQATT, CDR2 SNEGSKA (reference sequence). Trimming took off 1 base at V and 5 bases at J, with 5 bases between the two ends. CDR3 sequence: CSARGVETQYF. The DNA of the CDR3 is TGCAGTGCTAGAGGAGTTGAGACCCAGTACTTC.

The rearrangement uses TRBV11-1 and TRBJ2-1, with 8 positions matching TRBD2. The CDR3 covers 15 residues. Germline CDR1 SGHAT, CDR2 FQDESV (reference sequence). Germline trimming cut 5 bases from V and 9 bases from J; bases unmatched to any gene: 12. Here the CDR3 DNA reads TGTGCCAGCAGCGCCGGGACTAGTGTGTTTGGTGAGCAGTTCTTC. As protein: CASSAGTSVFGEQFF. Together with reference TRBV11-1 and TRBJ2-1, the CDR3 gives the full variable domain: EAEVAQSPRYKITEKSQAVAFWCDPISGHATLYWYRQILGQGPELLVQFQDESVVDDSQLPKDRFSAERLKGVDSTLKIQPAELGDSAMYLCASSAGTSVFGEQFFGPGTRLTVL.

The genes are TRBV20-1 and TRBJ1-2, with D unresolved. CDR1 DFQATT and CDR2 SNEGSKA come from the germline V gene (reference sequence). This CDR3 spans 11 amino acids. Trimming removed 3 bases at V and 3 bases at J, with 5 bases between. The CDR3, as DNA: TGCAGTGCTAGTTACGACTATGGCTACACCTTC. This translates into CSASYDYGYTF.

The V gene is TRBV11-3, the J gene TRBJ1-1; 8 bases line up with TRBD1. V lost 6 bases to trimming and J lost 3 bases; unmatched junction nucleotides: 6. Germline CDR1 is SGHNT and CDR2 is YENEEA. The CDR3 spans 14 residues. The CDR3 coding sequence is TGTGCCAGCAGTAACGGACAGGGACACACTGAAGCTTTCTTT. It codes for CASSNGQGHTEAFF.

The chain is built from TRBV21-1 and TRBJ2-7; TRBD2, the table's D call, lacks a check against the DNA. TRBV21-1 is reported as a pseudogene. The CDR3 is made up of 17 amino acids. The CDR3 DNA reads TGTGCCAGCAGCGTCCCTGGGGAGGGATTTAGCTCCTACGAGCAGTACTTC. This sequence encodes CASSVPGEGFSSYEQYF.

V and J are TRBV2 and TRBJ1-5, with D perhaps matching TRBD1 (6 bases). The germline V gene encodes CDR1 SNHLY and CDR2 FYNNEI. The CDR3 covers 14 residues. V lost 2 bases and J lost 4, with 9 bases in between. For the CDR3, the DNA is TGTGCCAGCAGTGAACTACAGGGAAATCAGCCCCAGCATTTT. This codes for CASSELQGNQPQHF.